Each of the 30 T cell receptor beta chains below was sequenced from the same sample in a study of blood T cell repertoires in COVID-19. The repertoire was sequenced with immunoSEQ multiplex PCR; TCRdb's copy has only in-frame clones and lacks some. There are 300,000 to 400,000 clones in the sample; almost 90% occur only once, and 7.3% lies in the top ten. The sample comprised peripheral blood. These receptors all stem from a woman in her seventies with COVID-19, enrolled during active disease.

The chain joins TRBV28 to TRBJ1-2; D perhaps matches TRBD1 (5 bases). The germline gives CDR1 MDHEN, CDR2 SYDVKM. The CDR3 has 15 residues. Trimming removed 10 bases at V and 5 bases at J, with 23 bases between. CDR3 amino acids: CATALSTGRRYGYTF. CDR3 nucleotide sequence: TGTGCCACCGCGCTGAGTACAGGTCGTCGTTATGGCTACACCTTC.

DNA of the CDR3: TGTGCCAGCAGCTTATTACGGGGACAGGGGAATGAGCAGTTCTTC. It is translated as CASSLLRGQGNEQFF. The chain has TRBV7-9 and TRBJ2-1; 10 bases fit TRBD1. This CDR3 contains 15 residues. Per the germline V gene, CDR1 is SEHNR and CDR2 is FQNEAQ (reference sequence). V gave up 2 bases and J gave up 7 bases; unmatched junction bases: 5.

The rearrangement uses TRBV7-2 and TRBJ1-2; TRBD1 might be the D (6 bases). V was pared by 4 bases and J by 4 bases, with 19 bases between. Germline V gene data show CDR1 as SGHTA and CDR2 as FQGNSA. The CDR3 has 16 amino acids. The CDR3 DNA reads TGTGCCAGCAGCTCCTTCCTGGGGGGGCCGGTCTATGGCTACACCTTC. Protein sequence: CASSSFLGGPVYGYTF.

Only one count was recorded for this clone. J is TRBJ1-1 and V is TRBV6-4, with no clear D. The CDR3 extends over 13 amino acids. Germline CDR1 and CDR2: MRHNA and SNTAGT. With 5 bases removed from V and 3 bases from J, the gap between germline ends came to 10 bases. CDR3 coding DNA: TGTGCCAGCAGTTCTCAGCGGCACACTGAAGCTTTCTTT. Translated, it gives CASSSQRHTEAFF.

The chain links TRBV5-1 to TRBJ2-7; 7 bases fit TRBD1. V lost 4 bases and J lost 0; bases outside the gene matches: 10. This CDR3 has 16 amino acids. Germline CDR1 and CDR2: SGHRS and YFSETQ. CDR3 protein: CASSHSGTDLSYEQYF. The CDR3 DNA reads TGCGCCAGCAGCCATTCCGGGACAGACCTCTCCTACGAGCAGTACTTC.

The chain is built from TRBV10-1 and TRBJ1-4, with TRBD1 as a possible D gene (6 bases). This CDR3 region has 16 residues. The V gene lost 6 bases and the J gene lost 5 bases, with 19 bases spanning the gap. Germline V gene data show CDR1 as WNHNN and CDR2 as SYGVQD (reference sequence). CDR3 coding DNA: TGCGCCAGCAGGCTACCGGGACACTTCGTAAATGAAAAACTGTTTTTT. Protein sequence: CASRLPGHFVNEKLFF.

The J gene is TRBJ1-3, the V gene TRBV30; D not certain. This CDR3 is 13 amino acids long. The germline V gene has CDR1 GTSNPN and CDR2 SVGIG (reference sequence). Between the trimmed V and J ends, which lost 2 bases and 0 bases, there was a span of 5 bases. The CDR3 DNA is TGTGCCTGGAGTCTTTTCTCTGGAAACACCATATATTTT. It specifies CAWSLFSGNTIYF.

The chain combines TRBV9 with TRBJ2-2, with 10 positions matching TRBD1. The CDR3 loop spans 15 amino acids. The germline gives CDR1 SGDLS, CDR2 YYNGEE. The trim removed 0 bases at V and 5 bases at J, leaving 1 base unmatched. The CDR3 sequence is CASSVAGQGTGELFF. The CDR3 bases are TGTGCCAGCAGCGTAGCGGGACAGGGGACCGGGGAGCTGTTTTTT. The full variable domain, in which reference TRBV9 and TRBJ2-2 provide the parts outside the CDR3, is DSGVTQTPKHLITATGQRVTLRCSPRSGDLSVYWYQQSLDQGLQFLIQYYNGEERAKGNILERFSAQQFPDLHSELNLSSLELGDSALYFCASSVAGQGTGELFFGEGSRLTVL.

The chain carries TRBV18 and TRBJ1-4; 7 bases are a match to TRBD1. Losses at the gene ends were 4 bases for V and 5 bases for J; bases not matched to a gene: 1. In germline, CDR1 is KGHSH, CDR2 LQKENI. This CDR3 is 13 amino acids long. The CDR3 DNA is TGTGCCAGCTCACAGGGGGCCAATGAAAAACTGTTTTTT. Its protein product is CASSQGANEKLFF.

The chain has TRBV27 and TRBJ1-1; D may be TRBD1 (5 bases). CDR1 and CDR2 from the germline V gene are MNHEY and SMNVEV (reference sequence). V was clipped by 0 bases and J by 11 bases, with 19 bases between them. The CDR3 consists of 15 residues. CDR3: CASSLSGRELSGAFF. Here the CDR3 DNA reads TGTGCCAGCAGTTTATCGGGCAGGGAACTGTCTGGGGCTTTCTTT.

The gene calls are TRBV3-1 (or the pseudogene TRBV3-2) and TRBJ1-1; perhaps TRBD1 as D (5 bases). CDR3 length: 13 amino acids. The V gene's germline CDR1 is LGHDT and CDR2 YNNKEL (reference sequence). Trimming removed 4 bases from V and 8 bases from J, with 14 bases in between. CDR3 amino acids: CASSPLSKGEAFF. The CDR3 DNA sequence: TGTGCCAGCAGCCCTCTCAGTAAGGGGGAAGCTTTCTTT.

The CDR3 loop reads CAWSVGGGGYGYTF. The CDR3 nucleotides read TGTGCCTGGAGTGTAGGAGGGGGCGGGTATGGCTACACCTTC. V is TRBV30 and J is TRBJ1-2, with 7 bases lining up with TRBD1. The germline CDR1 and CDR2 sequences are GTSNPN and SVGIG (reference sequence). Trimming at V came to 0 bases and at J to 5 bases, leaving 6 bases not matched to a gene. The CDR3 contains 14 residues.

A single count supports this clone. The chain joins TRBV6-5 to TRBJ2-2; D unresolved. In germline, CDR1 is MNHEY, CDR2 SVGAGI. V lost 4 bases, J lost 3 bases, and 6 bases lay in between. This CDR3 region has 13 residues. The CDR3 nucleotides read TGTGCCAGCAGTTCCCACTACACCGGGGAGCTGTTTTTT. Translation: CASSSHYTGELFF.

The chain is built from TRBV2 and TRBJ2-1; 13 nucleotides agree with TRBD2. This CDR3 contains 14 residues. With V trimmed by 7 bases and J by 11 bases, 8 bases remained unmatched. CDR1 and CDR2 (germline): SNHLY, FYNNEI. The CDR3 nucleotides are TGTGCCAGCATCGCCGGGACTAGCGGGGATAAGCAGTTCTTC. It yields the protein CASIAGTSGDKQFF.

A few counts support this clone. CDR3 sequence (DNA): TGTGCCAGTAGTGAACAGGTCACCTCCTACGAGCAGTACTTC. It is translated as CASSEQVTSYEQYF. The chain has TRBV19 and TRBJ2-7, with D tentatively TRBD1 (5 bases). The CDR3 has 14 amino acids. The V gene's germline CDR1 is LNHDA and CDR2 SQIVND (reference sequence). The V gene lost 5 bases and the J gene lost 0 bases, with 11 bases spanning the gap.

On this clone: Distinct nucleotide sequences in the sample also encode this CDR3. The rearrangement uses TRBV9 and TRBJ2-1, with 10 bases matching TRBD1. Germline V gives CDR1 SGDLS, CDR2 YYNGEE. The CDR3 has 14 residues. The junction had 4 bases not matched to a gene; V was cut back by 4 bases and J by 6 bases. This CDR3 reads CASSPRTGGNEQFF. DNA of the CDR3: TGTGCCAGCAGCCCTCGGACAGGGGGCAATGAGCAGTTCTTC.

The chain is built from TRBV30 and TRBJ1-1; the D gene is possibly TRBD1 (5 bases). The CDR3 extends over 14 amino acids. The V end lost 2 bases, the J end lost 1 base, and 11 bases lay between the germline ends. The germline V gene encodes CDR1 GTSNPN and CDR2 SVGIG (reference sequence). This chain's CDR3 is CAWSRWGGNTEAFF. The CDR3 DNA follows: TGTGCCTGGAGTCGGTGGGGGGGGAACACTGAAGCTTTCTTT.

The rearrangement links TRBV5-1 to TRBJ2-2, with 8 bases aligning to TRBD1. J gave up 3 bases and V 3 bases, and 7 bases lay outside the gene matches. CDR3 length: 16 amino acids. Germline assignment: CDR1 SGHRS and CDR2 YFSETQ. The CDR3: CASSSIDRGDTGELFF. The CDR3 bases are TGCGCCAGCAGCTCTATTGACAGGGGCGACACCGGGGAGCTGTTTTTT.

This chain uses TRBV5-4 with TRBJ2-5; D perhaps matches TRBD2 (5 bases). CDR1 and CDR2 from the germline V gene are SGHNT and YYREEE (reference sequence). This CDR3 comprises 14 residues. V was trimmed by 4 bases and J by 5 bases, leaving 15 bases between them. The CDR3 is CASSEQTSGETQYF. Here the CDR3 DNA reads TGTGCCAGCAGCGAACAAACTAGTGGTGAGACCCAGTACTTC.

The chain couples TRBV5-1 to TRBJ1-2, with 12 positions matching TRBD1. Losses at the gene ends were 3 bases for V and 2 bases for J; bases not matched to a gene: 2. CDR3 length: 15 amino acids. Germline V CDR1 and CDR2: SGHRS, YFSETQ. The CDR3 sequence: CASSWGQGANYGYTF. CDR3 sequence (DNA): TGCGCCAGCAGCTGGGGACAGGGGGCAAACTATGGCTACACCTTC.

V and J are TRBV6-4 and TRBJ1-1; D is unresolved. Germline assignment: CDR1 MRHNA and CDR2 SNTAGT. The CDR3 is 13 residues long. Trimming removed 6 bases from V and 1 base from J, with 9 bases in between. The CDR3 region has the DNA TGTGCCAGCAGCGTCCAACAGAACACTGAAGCTTTCTTT. As protein: CASSVQQNTEAFF.

The chain has TRBV7-2 and TRBJ1-1; D not certain. The V end lost 9 bases, the J end lost 5 bases, and 4 bases lay between the germline ends. The germline V gene encodes CDR1 SGHTA and CDR2 FQGNSA. The CDR3 length is 9 residues. The CDR3 loop reads CASPTEAFF. The CDR3 region has the DNA TGTGCCAGTCCGACTGAAGCTTTCTTT.

The chain combines TRBV15 with TRBJ1-6, with 7 bases lining up with TRBD1. Germline trimming cut 1 base from V and 9 bases from J; bases unmatched to any gene: 6. Looked up from germline, CDR1 is LNHNV and CDR2 is YYDKDF (reference sequence). The CDR3 sequence is 15 residues long. The CDR3 reads CATSRGQGLGSPLHF. The CDR3 coding sequence is TGTGCCACCAGCAGAGGACAGGGCTTAGGTTCACCCCTCCACTTT.

The chain has TRBV27 and TRBJ2-5, with D possibly being TRBD2 (7 bases). Germline loops: CDR1 MNHEY, CDR2 SMNVEV (reference sequence). The germline V and J ends were trimmed by 8 bases and 4 bases, with 20 bases remaining between them. The CDR3 has 15 amino acids. The CDR3 nucleotides read TGTGCCAGCTGGAGGGGGGGGGCCGTCGGAGAGACCCAGTACTTC. Protein sequence: CASWRGGAVGETQYF.

The V call is TRBV6-5, the J call TRBJ1-5; the D gene is possibly TRBD1 (5 bases). V was pared by 3 bases and J by 0 bases, with 12 bases between. The CDR3 sequence is 16 residues long. Per germline, CDR1 MNHEY and CDR2 SVGAGI. Here the CDR3 DNA reads TGTGCCAGCAGTTATCCGGGACTGAATAGCAATCAGCCCCAGCATTTT. It specifies CASSYPGLNSNQPQHF.

The chain joins TRBV6-5 to TRBJ1-3; D gene unclear. The CDR3 length is 11 residues. Germline assignment: CDR1 MNHEY and CDR2 SVGAGI. V was cut by 6 bases and J by 3 bases, with 3 bases left in between. CDR3 residues: CASSFGNTIYF. The CDR3 nucleotides are TGTGCCAGCAGCTTTGGAAACACCATATATTTT.

CDR3 in DNA: TGTGCCAGCAGTCCGACAGGGTCGAAGAACACTGAAGCTTTCTTT. Translating gives CASSPTGSKNTEAFF. The chain uses TRBV3-1 (or the pseudogene TRBV3-2) and TRBJ1-1; 7 positions match TRBD1. Germline loops: CDR1 LGHDT, CDR2 YNNKEL (reference sequence). Trimming cost V 6 bases and J 1 base; bases outside gene matches: 8. CDR3 length equals 15 residues.

J is TRBJ2-7 and V is TRBV6-6; TRBD1 matches 7 bases. The length of the CDR3 is 12 residues. CDR1 and CDR2 (germline): MNHNY, SVGAGI (reference sequence). The V segment lost 6 bases and the J segment 5 bases; nucleotides outside the gene matches: 4. The CDR3 DNA is TGTGCCAGCAGGGTCACAGGGGACGAGCAGTACTTC. This translates into CASRVTGDEQYF.

In nucleotides, the CDR3 is TGTGCCACCAGTGATTTAAAAAAAGGGGATACGGCCAAAAACATTCAGTACTTC. As protein: CATSDLKKGDTAKNIQYF. The chain combines TRBV24-1 with TRBJ2-4; D is possibly TRBD1 (5 bases). The CDR3 sequence is 18 residues long. The germline V gene has CDR1 KGHDR and CDR2 SFDVKD. Between the trimmed V and J ends, which lost 1 base and 1 base, there was a span of 16 bases.

The V and J genes are TRBV29-1 and TRBJ1-2; D possibly corresponds to TRBD1 (6 bases). V lost 3 bases, J lost 0 bases, and 17 bases lay in between. This CDR3 contains 16 residues. The germline V gene has CDR1 SQVTM and CDR2 ANQGSEA. The CDR3 DNA reads as TGCAGCGTTGATCGACAGGACCGCTTAGCTAACTATGGCTACACCTTC. Protein sequence: CSVDRQDRLANYGYTF. Full variable domain (outside the CDR3, taken from reference TRBV29-1 and TRBJ1-2): SAVISQKPSRDICQRGTSLTIQCQVDSQVTMMFWYRQQPGQSLTLIATANQGSEATYESGFVIDKFPISRPNLTFSTLTVSNMSPEDSSIYLCSVDRQDRLANYGYTFGSGTRLTVV.